The 25 T cell receptor beta chains in this list originate from one sample, sequenced in a study of T cell responses to AZD1222 COVID-19 vaccine. TCRdb's copy holds only in-frame clones and misses some; the assay was immunoSEQ multiplex PCR. The sample comprises 150,000 or so clones, 90% to 95% of which are singletons, and 0.7% to 0.9% rests with the top ten. The specimen comprised peripheral blood, sampled on day 0 of AZD1222 vaccination. The origin of the receptors is an adult in good health.

The chain recombines TRBV19 with TRBJ2-2; 7 bases line up with TRBD2. Trimming took 6 bases from V and 2 from J; bases not matched to a gene: 15. Germline V gene sequence: CDR1 LNHDA, CDR2 SQIVND (reference sequence). The CDR3 is 18 residues long. CDR3 DNA: TGTGCCAGTAGCGGGGAATGGGGAGGGGTTACCAACACCGGGGAGCTGTTTTTT. It codes for CASSGEWGGVTNTGELFF.

The CDR3 DNA is TGTGCCAGCAGTTACTCGGGCCCCCGAAACACTGAAGCTTTCTTT. As protein: CASSYSGPRNTEAFF. The gene calls are TRBV6-2 or TRBV6-3 and TRBJ1-1; D gene ambiguous. Trimming took off 0 bases at V and 2 bases at J, with 10 bases between the two ends. Germline V gene lookup returns CDR1 MNHEY and CDR2 SVGEGT. There are 15 residues in the CDR3.

The CDR3 DNA is TGTGCCAGCAGCTTGGAGTCTGGCGTCGAGCAGTTCTTC. Its protein is CASSLESGVEQFF. The gene calls are TRBV5-4 and TRBJ2-1; no reliable D call. The germline V gene encodes CDR1 SGHNT and CDR2 YYREEE (reference sequence). The CDR3 is 13 amino acids. Trimming pared 0 bases from V and 10 bases from J, leaving 11 bases between.

The V call is TRBV3-1 (or the pseudogene TRBV3-2), the J call TRBJ1-2, with TRBD1 as a possible D gene (6 bases). V shed 4 bases and J shed 0 bases, with 15 bases lying between them. This CDR3 has 16 amino acids. CDR1 and CDR2 (germline): LGHDT, YNNKEL (reference sequence). CDR3 coding DNA: TGTGCCAGCAGCCCGGGGGGGGCTTCAGCTAACTATGGCTACACCTTC. Amino acids: CASSPGGASANYGYTF.

The chain is built from TRBV2 and TRBJ1-5; D ambiguous. Germline V gene data show CDR1 as SNHLY and CDR2 as FYNNEI. Trimming shortened V by 7 bases and J by 10 bases, and 23 bases separated the two germline ends. This CDR3 spans 15 amino acids. The CDR3 DNA sequence: TGTGCCAGCAACCTCAGTCCCAGTCCCTTTTTTCCCCAGCATTTT. It encodes CASNLSPSPFFPQHF.

In this sample, this clone turned up once. The chain combines TRBV3-1 (or the pseudogene TRBV3-2) with TRBJ2-2, with a tentative D call TRBD2 (5 bases). The CDR3 is 15 amino acids. Germline loops: CDR1 LGHDT, CDR2 YNNKEL (reference sequence). The ends were cut back, 3 bases at V and 7 bases at J, with 15 bases in the middle. The CDR3 is CASSHLGPRDGELFF. The CDR3 nucleotides read TGTGCCAGCAGCCATTTGGGTCCCCGGGACGGGGAGCTGTTTTTT.

The chain links TRBV7-2 to TRBJ2-2; no definite D call. In germline, CDR1 is SGHTA, CDR2 FQGNSA. This CDR3 is 16 amino acids long. Trimming took 2 bases from V and 6 from J, leaving 16 bases between them. The CDR3: CASSLSPAMVSGELFF. The DNA for the CDR3 is TGTGCCAGCAGCTTAAGTCCGGCGATGGTCTCCGGGGAGCTGTTTTTT.

This sequence joins TRBV19 and TRBJ1-4; D is uncertain. Trimming left V 8 bases short and J 3 bases short, with 7 bases between. From germline, CDR1 is LNHDA and CDR2 SQIVND (reference sequence). The CDR3 loop spans 12 amino acids. CDR3 in amino acids: CASSQANEKLFF. Here the CDR3 DNA reads TGTGCCAGTTCTCAGGCTAATGAAAAACTGTTTTTT.

The chain employs TRBV6-5 and TRBJ2-3, with 8 bases that match TRBD2. Germline V gene data show CDR1 as MNHEY and CDR2 as SVGAGI. J gave up 2 bases and V 8 bases, and 6 bases lay outside the gene matches. This CDR3 region has 14 residues. CDR3: CASGYSGATDTQYF. CDR3 bases: TGTGCCAGCGGGTATAGCGGGGCCACAGATACGCAGTATTTT.

This clone was seen more than once but under ten times. The chain combines TRBV1 with TRBJ2-2; the D call of TRBD2 is as the table states it, not checked on the DNA. TRBV1 is listed as a pseudogene. The CDR3 is made up of 16 amino acids. In nucleotides, the CDR3 is TGCACCAGCAGCCAATGCGGGACTCACGTCACCGGGGAGCTGTTTTTT. It yields the protein CTSSQCGTHVTGELFF.

Only a few counts were recorded for this clone. The chain carries TRBV28 and TRBJ1-2; 7 bases line up with TRBD1. This CDR3 region has 17 residues. With V trimmed by 4 bases and J by 0 bases, 11 bases remained unmatched. CDR1 is MDHEN and CDR2 is SYDVKM in the germline V gene. CDR3 sequence reads: CASSSQTGPLANYGYTF. The CDR3 DNA sequence: TGTGCCAGCAGTTCCCAGACAGGGCCCCTAGCTAACTATGGCTACACCTTC.

This sequence joins TRBV19 and TRBJ2-3; D might be TRBD2 (7 bases). Per germline, CDR1 LNHDA and CDR2 SQIVND (reference sequence). The germline V and J ends were trimmed by 7 bases and 3 bases, with 17 bases remaining between them. CDR3 length equals 15 residues. CDR3 bases: TGTGCCAGTATGATCGGGGGCGGGGGAACAGATACGCAGTATTTT. This gives the protein CASMIGGGGTDTQYF. The variable domain in full, with the rest retrieved from reference TRBV19 and TRBJ2-3, is DGGITQSPKYLFRKEGQNVTLSCEQNLNHDAMYWYRQDPGQGLRLIYYSQIVNDFQKGDIAEGYSVSREKKESFPLTVTSAQKNPTAFYLCASMIGGGGTDTQYFGPGTRLTVL.

This sequence joins TRBV3-1 (or the pseudogene TRBV3-2) and TRBJ1-3; D is unclear. Trimming stripped 0 bases from V and 0 bases from J, with 9 bases between. This CDR3 region has 16 residues. Germline V gives CDR1 LGHDT, CDR2 YNNKEL (reference sequence). The CDR3 coding sequence is TGTGCCAGCAGCCAAGATCAAGGTATCTCTGGAAACACCATATATTTT. Its protein product is CASSQDQGISGNTIYF.

The chain couples TRBV4-1 to TRBJ2-5; 13 bases agree with TRBD2. Trimming removed 0 bases from V and 2 bases from J; junction bases left unmatched: 3. Germline CDR1 is MGHRA and CDR2 is YSYEKL. The CDR3 runs 17 residues. CDR3 sequence: CASSQDTLAGGQETQYF. The CDR3 DNA sequence: TGCGCCAGCAGCCAAGATACACTAGCGGGGGGGCAAGAGACCCAGTACTTC.

V and J are TRBV11-2 and TRBJ1-2, with D unclear. The germline gives CDR1 SGHAT, CDR2 FQNNGV. This CDR3 spans 11 amino acids. The CDR3, as DNA: TGTGCTGTGGCGGAAAACTATGGCTACACCTTC. This gives the protein CAVAENYGYTF.

The chain uses TRBV21-1 and TRBJ2-7; the table names TRBD1, a call not compared with the DNA. TRBV21-1 is an annotated pseudogene. The CDR3 sequence is 16 residues long. CDR3 amino acids: CASSKQRRDRGYEQYF. CDR3 sequence (DNA): TGTGCCAGCAGCAAACAGCGCCGGGACAGGGGTTACGAGCAGTACTTC.

Here the CDR3 DNA reads TGTGCCAGCAGCCCTACTTTGGTGGGGGGGAGCACAGATACGCAGTATTTT. Its translation is CASSPTLVGGSTDTQYF. The chain employs TRBV7-8 and TRBJ2-3; TRBD2 matches 7 bases. This CDR3 region has 17 residues. J gave up 0 bases and V 5 bases, and 11 bases lay outside the gene matches. Germline assignment: CDR1 SGHVS and CDR2 FQNEAQ.

This rearrangement joins TRBV5-5 to TRBJ1-6, with D tentatively TRBD1 (6 bases). Trimming took off 0 bases at V and 8 bases at J, with 12 bases between the two ends. The germline CDR1 and CDR2 sequences are SGHKS and YYEKEE (reference sequence). CDR3 length equals 15 residues. This CDR3 is CASSLGGGLDSPLHF. The DNA of the CDR3 is TGTGCCAGCAGCTTGGGAGGGGGGTTGGATTCACCCCTCCACTTT.

The chain has TRBV7-9 and TRBJ2-5; D possibly corresponds to TRBD1 (5 bases). The length of the CDR3 is 15 residues. The V gene lost 5 bases and the J gene lost 2 bases, with 15 bases spanning the gap. Germline V gene sequence: CDR1 SEHNR, CDR2 FQNEAQ (reference sequence). CDR3 in DNA: TGTGCCAGCAGCCCACCTCAGGGTTGGCAAGAGACCCAGTACTTC. As protein: CASSPPQGWQETQYF.

Here the CDR3 reads CASSYSGIGYGYTF. The DNA for the CDR3 is TGTGCCAGCAGTTACTCAGGGATTGGGTATGGCTACACCTTC. This sequence joins TRBV6-5 and TRBJ1-2; no firm D call. Germline-derived CDR1 and CDR2 are MNHEY and SVGAGI. The CDR3 loop spans 14 amino acids. With 0 bases removed from V and 5 bases from J, the gap between germline ends came to 10 bases.

The chain has TRBV11-2 and TRBJ1-2, with D perhaps matching TRBD1 (5 bases). V lost 5 bases and J 2 bases, leaving 9 bases between the germline ends. CDR3 size: 13 residues. Germline values: CDR1 SGHAT, CDR2 FQNNGV. The CDR3 DNA sequence: TGTGCCAGCAGCCGGGACGGAAACTATGGCTACACCTTC. It encodes CASSRDGNYGYTF.

The V and J genes are TRBV28 and TRBJ1-6, with 7 bases lining up with TRBD1. V was clipped by 5 bases and J by 7 bases; unmatched bases: 5. This CDR3 has 14 amino acids. The germline V gene has CDR1 MDHEN and CDR2 SYDVKM. The CDR3 coding sequence is TGTGCCAGCAGTCTCAGGGGGTGGAATTCACCCCTCCACTTT. Encoded protein: CASSLRGWNSPLHF.

V gene TRBV2 combines with J gene TRBJ1-3; D is unclear. Germline V gene lookup returns CDR1 SNHLY and CDR2 FYNNEI. Trimming stripped 2 bases from V and 4 bases from J, with 9 bases between. This CDR3 contains 14 residues. The CDR3: CASSEILIGNTIYF. The CDR3 nucleotides read TGTGCCAGCAGTGAAATTCTCATAGGAAACACCATATATTTT.

V is TRBV6-2 or TRBV6-3 and J is TRBJ1-6; TRBD1 matches at 7 bases. Germline V CDR1 and CDR2: MNHEY, SVGEGT. This CDR3 spans 14 amino acids. V shed 2 bases and J 10 bases; nucleotides not matched to a gene: 5. The CDR3 DNA reads as TGTGCCAGCAGTTACACAGGGGAAGGCTCACCCCTCCACTTT. Amino acids: CASSYTGEGSPLHF.

The chain joins TRBV5-4 to TRBJ2-7; D possibly corresponds to TRBD2 (5 bases). The CDR3 has 14 residues. V lost 1 base to trimming and J lost 4 bases, with 12 bases between them. Germline CDR1 SGHNT, CDR2 YYREEE (reference sequence). Written as DNA, the CDR3 is TGTGCCAGCAGCTTGAGTAATGAGGGTTACGAGCAGTACTTC. It yields the protein CASSLSNEGYEQYF.